This T cell receptor (beta chain) was captured by sequencing in a study of T cell repertoires in urothelial bladder cancer (dated by TCRdb to between 2018 and 2021). Regarding the research as a whole: Of the roughly 12 resected lesions, three were clinically staged as cT0, three as cTa, three as cT1 and three as cT2 or greater. Twelve resected bladder lesions, consisting of urothelial carcinoma (UC+) and benign (UC-) specimens, were examined. Some 13 patients with bladder lesions who were undergoing transurethral resection were prospectively identified. The study compared TCR repertoire clonality in bladder tumors with that in benign bladder inflammation.

Notes on this clone: The antigen it binds to is not known. The record has no base qualities; no much larger clone is one base away.

The immunoSEQ assay was used to sequence the CDR3 region of the TCR beta chain. As for the authors' bioinformatics: For each specimen, T-cell fraction, clonal dominance and maximum TCR clone frequency were calculated. Sourced from immuneACCESS, this table was stored by TCRdb with only in-frame sequences that have V and J called. A share of the clones is absent; for the studies checked, an unresolved V gene accounts for under half, and the remainder has no known explanation. The V and J calls and the clone size are those of that table, but D and trimming were determined from the DNA. In all, the sample holds some 6,000 clones, and 71% of those were seen once. The ten top clones hold more than 10% of the sample. Specimens of bladder lesions were obtained during transurethral resection and kept at -80C. DNA was extracted from bladder specimens collected at transurethral resection. The CDR3 spans 15 residues, from the cysteine through the phenylalanine. This entry keeps only the CDR3 DNA: 45 bases, framed from base 1. Trimming costs V 2 bases and J 5 bases, and their ends lie 15 bases apart. CDR1 and CDR2 (SGHTA, FQGNSA) derive from the germline V gene.

What the work shows at the level of the full study, not this receptor alone: Urothelial carcinoma specimens had fewer T cells than benign specimens, with medians of approximately 5,500 and 24,000. In carcinoma specimens, one T-cell clone made up as much as 17% of infiltrating lymphocytes, versus over 1.5% in benign specimens. Median tumor infiltrating lymphocyte percentage was less than 2.5% in carcinoma specimens and 12% in benign specimens.

The sequencing input was tumor-infiltrating cells from bladder cancer. The receptor chain draws on TRBV7-2 and TRBJ2-5; the D gene lacks a confident call. This TCR derives from a human donor with urothelial carcinoma. The CDR3 in this case is CASSLFRYEGETQYF. The nucleotide sequence reads TGTGCCAGCAGCTTATTCCGATATGAAGGGGAGACCCAGTACTTC.